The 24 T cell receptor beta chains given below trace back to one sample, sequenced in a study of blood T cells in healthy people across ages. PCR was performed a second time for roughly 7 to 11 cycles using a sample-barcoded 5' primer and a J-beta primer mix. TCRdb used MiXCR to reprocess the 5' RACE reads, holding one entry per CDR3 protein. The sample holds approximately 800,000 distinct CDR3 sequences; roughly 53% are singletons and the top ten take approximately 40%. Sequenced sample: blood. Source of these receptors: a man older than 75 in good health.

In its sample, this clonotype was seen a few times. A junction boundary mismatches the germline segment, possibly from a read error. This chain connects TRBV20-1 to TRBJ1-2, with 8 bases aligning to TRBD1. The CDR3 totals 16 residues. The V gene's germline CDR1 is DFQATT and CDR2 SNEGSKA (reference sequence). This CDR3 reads CSARDRRAQGARGYTF. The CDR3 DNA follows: TGTAGTGCTAGAGATAGGAGGGCCCAGGGGGCGAGGGGCTACACCTTC.

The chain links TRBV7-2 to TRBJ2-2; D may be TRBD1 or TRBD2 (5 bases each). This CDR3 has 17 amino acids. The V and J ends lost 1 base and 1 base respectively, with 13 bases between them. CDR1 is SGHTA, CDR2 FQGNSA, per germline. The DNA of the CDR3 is TGTGCCAGCAGCTTAGTCCCGGGACGGGGGAACACCGGGGAGCTGTTTTTT. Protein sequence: CASSLVPGRGNTGELFF.

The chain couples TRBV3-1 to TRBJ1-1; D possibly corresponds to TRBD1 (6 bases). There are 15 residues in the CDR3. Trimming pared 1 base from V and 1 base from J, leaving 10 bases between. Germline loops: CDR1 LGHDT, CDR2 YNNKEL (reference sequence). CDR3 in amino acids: CASSQGTAKNTEAFF. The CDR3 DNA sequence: TGTGCCAGCAGCCAAGGGACAGCGAAGAACACTGAAGCTTTCTTT.

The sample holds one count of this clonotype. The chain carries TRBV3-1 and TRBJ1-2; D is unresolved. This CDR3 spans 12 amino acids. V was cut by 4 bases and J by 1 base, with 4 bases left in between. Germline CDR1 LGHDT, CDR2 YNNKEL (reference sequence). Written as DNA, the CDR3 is TGTGCCAGCAGCCTCCTTAACTATGGCTACACCTTC. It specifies CASSLLNYGYTF.

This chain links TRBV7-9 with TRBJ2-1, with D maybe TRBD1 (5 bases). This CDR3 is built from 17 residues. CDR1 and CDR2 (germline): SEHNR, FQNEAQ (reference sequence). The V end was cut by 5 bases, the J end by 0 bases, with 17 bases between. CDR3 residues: CASSPDPGLLSYNEQFF. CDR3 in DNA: TGTGCCAGCAGCCCGGACCCAGGGCTGCTCTCCTACAATGAGCAGTTCTTC.

CDR3 loop: CASSPRWGLAGDNEQFF. In nucleotides, the CDR3 is TGTGCCAGCAGCCCTAGGTGGGGACTAGCGGGAGACAATGAGCAGTTCTTC. V usage is TRBV7-9 and J usage is TRBJ2-1, with 14 bases identical to TRBD2. The CDR3 covers 17 residues. The junction had 8 bases not matched to a gene; V was cut back by 5 bases and J by 5 bases. Germline assignment: CDR1 SEHNR and CDR2 FQNEAQ (reference sequence).

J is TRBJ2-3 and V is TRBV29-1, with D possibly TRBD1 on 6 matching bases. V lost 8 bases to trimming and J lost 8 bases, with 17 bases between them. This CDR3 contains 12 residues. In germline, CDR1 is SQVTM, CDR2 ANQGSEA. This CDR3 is CSPKTGIGTQYF. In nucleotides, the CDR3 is TGCAGCCCGAAAACAGGGATAGGTACGCAGTATTTT.

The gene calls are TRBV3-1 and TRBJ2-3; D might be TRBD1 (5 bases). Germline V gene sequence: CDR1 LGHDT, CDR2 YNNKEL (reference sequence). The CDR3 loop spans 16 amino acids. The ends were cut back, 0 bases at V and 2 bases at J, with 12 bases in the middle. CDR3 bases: TGTGCCAGCAGCCAAGATGTAGGGGATTCCACAGATACGCAGTATTTT. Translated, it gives CASSQDVGDSTDTQYF.

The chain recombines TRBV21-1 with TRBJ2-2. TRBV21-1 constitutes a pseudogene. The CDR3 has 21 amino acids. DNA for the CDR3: TGTGCCAGCAGCAAAGCCCGCCGTTCGAGTTATAGGAATGGGTACACCGGGGAGCTGTTTTTT. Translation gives CASSKARRSSYRNGYTGELFF.

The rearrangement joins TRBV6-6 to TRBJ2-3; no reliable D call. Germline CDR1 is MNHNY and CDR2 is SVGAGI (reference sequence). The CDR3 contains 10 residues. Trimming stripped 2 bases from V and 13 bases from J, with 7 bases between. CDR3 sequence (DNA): TGTGCCAGCAGTTACGACCGAGAGTATTTT. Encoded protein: CASSYDREYF.

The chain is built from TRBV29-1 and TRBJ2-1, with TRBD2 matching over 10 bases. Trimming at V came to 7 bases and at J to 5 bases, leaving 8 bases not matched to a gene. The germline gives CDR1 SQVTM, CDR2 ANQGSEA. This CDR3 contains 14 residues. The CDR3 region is CSGRAGGPHNEQFF. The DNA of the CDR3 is TGCAGCGGACGAGCGGGAGGGCCCCACAATGAGCAGTTCTTC.

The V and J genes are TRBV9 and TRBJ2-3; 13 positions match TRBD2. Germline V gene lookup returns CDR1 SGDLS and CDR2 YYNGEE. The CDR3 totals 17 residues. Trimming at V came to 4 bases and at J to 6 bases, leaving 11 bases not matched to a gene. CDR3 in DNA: TGTGCCAGCAGCTTTCGGACTAGCGGGGGCCTAGGGGATACGCAGTATTTT. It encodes CASSFRTSGGLGDTQYF.

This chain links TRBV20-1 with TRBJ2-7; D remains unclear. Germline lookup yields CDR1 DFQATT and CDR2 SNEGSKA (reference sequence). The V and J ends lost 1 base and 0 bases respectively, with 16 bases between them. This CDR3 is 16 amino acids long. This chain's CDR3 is CSARGPGRKISYEQYF. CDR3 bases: TGCAGTGCTAGAGGGCCCGGGCGGAAGATCTCCTACGAGCAGTACTTC.

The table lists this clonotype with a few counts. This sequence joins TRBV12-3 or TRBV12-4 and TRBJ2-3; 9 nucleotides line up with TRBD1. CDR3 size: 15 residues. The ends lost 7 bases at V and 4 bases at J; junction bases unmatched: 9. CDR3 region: CASTARQGGADTQYF. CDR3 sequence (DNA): TGTGCCAGCACCGCTCGACAGGGGGGAGCAGATACGCAGTATTTT.

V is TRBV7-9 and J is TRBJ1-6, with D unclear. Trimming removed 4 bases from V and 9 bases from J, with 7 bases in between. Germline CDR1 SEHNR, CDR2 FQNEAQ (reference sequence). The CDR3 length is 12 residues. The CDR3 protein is CASSSPGSPLHF. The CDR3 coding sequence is TGTGCCAGCAGCTCCCCCGGTTCACCCCTCCACTTT.

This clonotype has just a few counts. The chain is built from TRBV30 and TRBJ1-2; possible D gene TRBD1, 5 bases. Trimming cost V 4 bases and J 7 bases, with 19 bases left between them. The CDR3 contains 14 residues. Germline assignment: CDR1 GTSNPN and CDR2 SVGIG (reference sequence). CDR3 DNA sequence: TGTGCCTGGACCCTTGGCGGGGGGGTCCGTGGCTACACCTTC. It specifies CAWTLGGGVRGYTF.

The CDR3 DNA reads TGTGCTAGTGGTTTATCCCACGGCGGAAGTTTCGAGCAGTACTTC. Protein product: CASGLSHGGSFEQYF. The J gene is TRBJ2-7, the V gene TRBV12-5; the D is unclear. The CDR3 totals 15 residues. Germline CDR1 is LGHNT and CDR2 is FRNRAP. Trimming cost V 3 bases and J 6 bases, with 18 bases left between them.

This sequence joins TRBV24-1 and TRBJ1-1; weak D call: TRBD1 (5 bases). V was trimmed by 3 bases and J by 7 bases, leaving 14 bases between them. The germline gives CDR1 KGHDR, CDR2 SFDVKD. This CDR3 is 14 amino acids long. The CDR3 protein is CATSDNRDLSEAFF. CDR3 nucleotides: TGTGCCACCAGTGATAACCGGGACCTTAGTGAAGCTTTCTTT.

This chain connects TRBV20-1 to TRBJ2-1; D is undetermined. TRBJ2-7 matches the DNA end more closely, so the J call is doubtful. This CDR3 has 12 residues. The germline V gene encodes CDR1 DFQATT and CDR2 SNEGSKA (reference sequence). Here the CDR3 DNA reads TGCAGTGCCCCCAGGTCCTACAATGAGCAGTACTTC. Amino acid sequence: CSAPRSYNEQYF.

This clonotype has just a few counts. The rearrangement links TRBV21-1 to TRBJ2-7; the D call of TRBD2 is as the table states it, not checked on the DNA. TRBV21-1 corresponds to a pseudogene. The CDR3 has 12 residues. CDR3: CASRPGGYEQYF. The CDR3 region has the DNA TGTGCCAGCCGTCCGGGAGGCTACGAGCAGTACTTC.

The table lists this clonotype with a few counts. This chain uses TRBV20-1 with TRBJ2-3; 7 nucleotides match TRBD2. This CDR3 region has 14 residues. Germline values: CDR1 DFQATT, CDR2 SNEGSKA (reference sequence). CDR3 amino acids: CRAWGGPSLDTQYF. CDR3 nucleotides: TGCAGGGCCTGGGGAGGGCCCTCTTTAGATACGCAGTATTTT.

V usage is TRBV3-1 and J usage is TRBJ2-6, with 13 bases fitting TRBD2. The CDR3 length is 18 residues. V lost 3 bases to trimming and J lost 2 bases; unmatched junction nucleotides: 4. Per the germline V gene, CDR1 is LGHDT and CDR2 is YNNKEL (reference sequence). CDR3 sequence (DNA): TGTGCCAGCAGCCAGGGACTAGCGGGAACTGCTGGGGCCAACGTCCTGACTTTC. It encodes CASSQGLAGTAGANVLTF.

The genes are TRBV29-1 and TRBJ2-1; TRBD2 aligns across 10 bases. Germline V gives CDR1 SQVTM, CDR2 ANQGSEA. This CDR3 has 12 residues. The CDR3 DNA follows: TGCGGCGCCGAGACTAGCGGGAATGAGCAGTTCTTC. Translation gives CGAETSGNEQFF.

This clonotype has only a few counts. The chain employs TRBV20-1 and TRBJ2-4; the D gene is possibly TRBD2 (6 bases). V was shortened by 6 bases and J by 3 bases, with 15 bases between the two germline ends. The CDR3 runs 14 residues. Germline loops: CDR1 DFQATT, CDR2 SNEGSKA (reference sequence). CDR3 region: CSAASGLGKNIQYF. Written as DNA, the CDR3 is TGCAGTGCAGCGTCGGGACTTGGCAAAAACATTCAGTACTTC.